Listed here are 21 T cell receptor beta chains from one sample, sequenced in a study of CD8 T cells in ankylosing spondylitis. Overall study results and limits: Seemingly distinctive of ankylosing spondylitis blood was a TCR beta motif formed by eight highly homologous variants.

TCRdb re-derived calls from the 5' RACE reads in MiXCR, one entry per CDR3 protein. The repertoire consists of hundreds of thousands of distinct CDR3 sequences, with about 13% occurring once and the leading ten covering over 6.5%. These TCRs' antigens remain unknown. The sample consisted of blood, either unsorted or a sorted T cell fraction (not recorded which). The receptors derive from a male donor with ankylosing spondylitis.

This clonotype came up a few times. V usage is TRBV10-3 and J usage is TRBJ1-5; the D gene is possibly TRBD1 (5 bases). The CDR3 consists of 15 residues. Trimming pared 3 bases from V and 6 bases from J, leaving 15 bases between. Germline CDR1 reads ENHRY; CDR2 reads SYGVKD. CDR3 DNA sequence: TGTGCCATCAGTGACGAGGTGGGGGGTTCTCAGCCCCAGCATTTT. This sequence encodes CAISDEVGGSQPQHF.

The chain recombines TRBV27 with TRBJ2-2; possible D gene TRBD1, 5 bases. This CDR3 spans 16 amino acids. Germline V gene data show CDR1 as MNHEY and CDR2 as SMNVEV (reference sequence). Trimming took off 3 bases at V and 5 bases at J, with 16 bases between the two ends. In DNA, the CDR3 is TGTGCCAGCAGTTTTGCAACAATCGACAGTACCGGGGAGCTGTTTTTT. Its protein product is CASSFATIDSTGELFF.

The table lists this clonotype with many counts. The chain couples TRBV5-1 to TRBJ2-1; D might be TRBD2 (6 bases). The CDR3 is 15 residues long. With 1 base removed from V and 8 bases from J, the gap between germline ends came to 16 bases. Germline V gives CDR1 SGHRS, CDR2 YFSETQ. DNA of the CDR3: TGCGCCAGCAGCTTGACTACCGGCGGGGCCGATGAGCAGTTCTTC. Encoded protein: CASSLTTGGADEQFF.

The J gene is TRBJ2-2, the V gene TRBV7-2; TRBD2 might be the D (6 bases). V lost 5 bases to trimming and J lost 9 bases, with 22 bases between them. From germline, CDR1 is SGHTA and CDR2 FQGNSA. CDR3 length: 16 amino acids. DNA for the CDR3: TGTGCCAGCAGCCTCCTAAGCGGCGGGGAATCCTGGGAGCTGTTTTTT. Protein product: CASSLLSGGESWELFF.

The chain links TRBV20-1 to TRBJ2-7; D ambiguous. The CDR3 is 13 residues long. Trimming removed 5 bases from V and 0 bases from J, with 11 bases in between. Per germline, CDR1 DFQATT and CDR2 SNEGSKA (reference sequence). This CDR3 is CSAPTLASYEQYF. The CDR3 bases are TGCAGTGCTCCCACCCTGGCCTCCTACGAGCAGTACTTC.

This clonotype appeared a few times. This sequence joins TRBV12-3 or TRBV12-4 and TRBJ2-1, with 9 bases identical to TRBD2. This CDR3 contains 15 residues. V lost 1 base and J lost 6; bases outside the gene matches: 4. The CDR3 coding sequence is TGTGCCAGCAGTTTAGGGCCTAGCGGGGTCAATGAGCAGTTCTTC. Amino acid sequence: CASSLGPSGVNEQFF.

In its sample, this clonotype was seen a few times. The rearrangement uses TRBV3-1 and TRBJ1-3; 7 nucleotides align to TRBD1. This CDR3 has 16 residues. V was pared by 5 bases and J by 0 bases, with 7 bases of the junction left unmatched. Germline V CDR1 and CDR2: LGHDT, YNNKEL (reference sequence). CDR3 protein: CASSRQGGHSGNTIYF. The CDR3 DNA reads TGTGCCAGCAGCAGACAGGGTGGCCACTCTGGAAACACCATATATTTT. Full variable domain (rest looked up from reference TRBV3-1 and TRBJ1-3): DTAVSQTPKYLVTQMGNDKSIKCEQNLGHDTMYWYKQDSKKFLKIMFSYNNKELIINETVPNRFSPKSPDKAHLNLHINSLELGDSAVYFCASSRQGGHSGNTIYFGEGSWLTVV.

This clonotype was detected a few times. V usage is TRBV20-1 and J usage is TRBJ2-1, with 10 bases lining up with TRBD2. J was trimmed by 6 bases and V by 1 base; bases with no gene match: 0. This CDR3 spans 13 amino acids. The germline CDR1 and CDR2 sequences are DFQATT and SNEGSKA (reference sequence). The CDR3 nucleotides are TGCAGTGCTAGAGCTAGCGGGGGCAATGAGCAGTTCTTC. Protein: CSARASGGNEQFF.

This clonotype was seen a handful of times. The V gene is TRBV12-3 or TRBV12-4, the J gene TRBJ2-1, with 12 positions matching TRBD2. The CDR3 spans 15 residues. Trimming removed 6 bases from V and 6 bases from J; junction bases left unmatched: 6. The CDR3 DNA is TGTGCCAGCAGGGCCCGACTAGCGGGAGTCAATGAGCAGTTCTTC. This translates into CASRARLAGVNEQFF.

The V call is TRBV5-1, the J call TRBJ1-1; D unresolved. Trimming cost V 2 bases and J 1 base, with 9 bases left between them. Germline V CDR1 and CDR2: SGHRS, YFSETQ. This CDR3 has 14 residues. The CDR3 reads CASSFDGSNTEAFF. The CDR3 DNA sequence: TGCGCCAGCAGCTTTGACGGCTCGAACACTGAAGCTTTCTTT.

This clonotype was seen at least ten times. The V and J genes are TRBV12-3 or TRBV12-4 and TRBJ1-1, with a possible D match to TRBD1 (6 bases). With 7 bases removed from V and 1 base from J, the gap between germline ends came to 16 bases. The CDR3 runs 15 residues. Here the CDR3 reads CASTMSGVGNTEAFF. As DNA, the CDR3 is TGTGCCAGCACCATGTCAGGGGTTGGGAACACTGAAGCTTTCTTT.

This clonotype was detected a few times. V and J are TRBV3-1 and TRBJ1-6, with a weak D call TRBD1 (5 bases). CDR1 is LGHDT and CDR2 is YNNKEL in the germline V gene (reference sequence). The germline V and J ends were trimmed by 1 base and 7 bases, with 11 bases remaining between them. This CDR3 comprises 15 residues. This chain's CDR3 is CASSQGVGANSPLHF. CDR3 in DNA: TGTGCCAGCAGCCAAGGGGTAGGGGCCAATTCACCCCTCCACTTT. Variable domain in full (rest from reference TRBV3-1 and TRBJ1-6): DTAVSQTPKYLVTQMGNDKSIKCEQNLGHDTMYWYKQDSKKFLKIMFSYNNKELIINETVPNRFSPKSPDKAHLNLHINSLELGDSAVYFCASSQGVGANSPLHFGNGTRLTVT.

This clonotype was counted between two and nine times. The chain has TRBV5-1 and TRBJ2-3; D possibly corresponds to TRBD2 (6 bases). V lost 5 bases to trimming and J lost 3 bases, with 16 bases between them. CDR3 length equals 15 residues. From germline, CDR1 is SGHRS and CDR2 YFSETQ. In DNA, the CDR3 is TGCGCCAGCAGTAGGAGGGAAAGCGGGACAGATACGCAGTATTTT. Its translation is CASSRRESGTDTQYF.

The rearrangement links TRBV19 to TRBJ2-1, with D possibly being TRBD1 (7 bases). The CDR3 contains 15 residues. V lost 6 bases, J lost 1 base, and 13 bases lay in between. CDR1 is LNHDA and CDR2 is SQIVND in the germline V gene (reference sequence). The CDR3 loop is CASRTAGQSYNEQFF. In DNA, the CDR3 is TGTGCCAGTAGGACGGCGGGACAGTCCTACAATGAGCAGTTCTTC. Complete variable domain (other parts from reference TRBV19 and TRBJ2-1): DGGITQSPKYLFRKEGQNVTLSCEQNLNHDAMYWYRQDPGQGLRLIYYSQIVNDFQKGDIAEGYSVSREKKESFPLTVTSAQKNPTAFYLCASRTAGQSYNEQFFGPGTRLTVL.

The chain has TRBV12-3 or TRBV12-4 and TRBJ2-4; D uncertain. CDR3 size: 13 residues. V gave up 3 bases and J gave up 6 bases, with 9 bases separating them. The CDR3, as DNA: TGTGCCAGCAGTTTTCTGGCCCTAAACATTCAGTACTTC. It codes for CASSFLALNIQYF.

This clonotype has a handful of counts. The gene calls are TRBV19 and TRBJ1-1, with D possibly TRBD1 on 5 matching bases. Germline CDR1 LNHDA, CDR2 SQIVND (reference sequence). Trimming cost V 8 bases and J 2 bases, with 9 bases left between them. CDR3 size: 12 residues. CDR3 nucleotide sequence: TGTGCCAGTGGCAGGGTAAACACTGAAGCTTTCTTT. Protein sequence: CASGRVNTEAFF.

This chain links TRBV20-1 with TRBJ2-1; 10 bases line up with TRBD2. The CDR3 has 15 residues. V dropped 3 bases and J dropped 2; count of bases not matched to a gene: 4. Germline V gives CDR1 DFQATT, CDR2 SNEGSKA (reference sequence). CDR3 nucleotide sequence: TGCAGTGCTAGGCTGCTAGCGGGAGCCTACAATGAGCAGTTCTTC. This gives the protein CSARLLAGAYNEQFF.

This clonotype showed up just a few times. This sequence joins TRBV27 and TRBJ2-5, with D perhaps matching TRBD1 (6 bases). Trimming shortened V by 10 bases and J by 4 bases, and 16 bases separated the two germline ends. Looked up from germline, CDR1 is MNHEY and CDR2 is SMNVEV (reference sequence). CDR3 length equals 13 residues. CDR3 DNA sequence: TGTGCCACTTCGACAGGTGGGCGAGAGACCCAGTACTTC. It encodes CATSTGGRETQYF.

CDR3 sequence reads: CASSLGPEGVEGKQYF. The CDR3 nucleotides read TGTGCCAGCAGCTTAGGCCCAGAGGGGGTGGAAGGAAAGCAGTACTTC. The chain joins TRBV11-2 to TRBJ2-7, with D tentatively TRBD1 (6 bases). The germline gives CDR1 SGHAT, CDR2 FQNNGV. This CDR3 has 16 amino acids. Trimming stripped 1 base from V and 8 bases from J, with 21 bases between.

The chain combines TRBV13 with TRBJ2-7, with D possibly TRBD2 on 6 matching bases. The CDR3 spans 15 residues. The V gene's germline CDR1 is PRHDT and CDR2 FYEKMQ (reference sequence). The V gene lost 5 bases and the J gene lost 3 bases, with 17 bases spanning the gap. Here the CDR3 DNA reads TGTGCCAGCAGCCGCGAGCCCGGGACTCACTACGAGCAGTACTTC. Translation: CASSREPGTHYEQYF.

This clonotype turned up a few times. The rearrangement uses TRBV20-1 and TRBJ1-1; D not resolved. The CDR3 runs to 14 residues. The V gene lost 3 bases and the J gene lost 1 base, with 12 bases spanning the gap. The germline V gene encodes CDR1 DFQATT and CDR2 SNEGSKA (reference sequence). The CDR3 region is CSARGRRSNTEAFF. The CDR3 bases are TGCAGTGCTAGGGGCAGGAGGTCGAACACTGAAGCTTTCTTT.